Below, one T cell receptor beta chain is given with its context. Generated by immunoSEQ multiplex PCR, the TCRdb table keeps only in-frame clones and is missing some. Among some 71,000 clones listed, 85% were seen once. Germline-derived CDR1 and CDR2 are SGHVS and FQNEAQ. CDR3 length: 14 amino acids. The germline V and J ends were trimmed by 1 base and 2 bases, with 6 bases remaining between them. This specimen belongs to a study of PD-L1 blockade in urothelial cancer. Study-wide context: The number of prior chemotherapy regimens per patient was 0 to 3.

Time point in this sample: pretreatment peripheral blood. The sequence came from a man aged 40-49 years with urothelial cancer. The rearrangement uses TRBV7-8 and TRBJ1-3; D is unclear. The source material was PBMCs, sampled around atezolizumab (anti-PD-L1) treatment. In DNA, the CDR3 is TGTGCCAGCAGCTTAGGTGGAGCTGGAAACACCATATATTTT. It translates to CASSLGGAGNTIYF. Drawing the rest from reference TRBV7-8 and TRBJ1-3, the complete variable domain is GAGVSQSPRYKVAKRGQDVALRCDPISGHVSLFWYQQALGQGPEFLTYFQNEAQLDKSGLPSDRFFAERPEGSVSTLKIQRTQQEDSAVYLCASSLGGAGNTIYFGEGSWLTVV.